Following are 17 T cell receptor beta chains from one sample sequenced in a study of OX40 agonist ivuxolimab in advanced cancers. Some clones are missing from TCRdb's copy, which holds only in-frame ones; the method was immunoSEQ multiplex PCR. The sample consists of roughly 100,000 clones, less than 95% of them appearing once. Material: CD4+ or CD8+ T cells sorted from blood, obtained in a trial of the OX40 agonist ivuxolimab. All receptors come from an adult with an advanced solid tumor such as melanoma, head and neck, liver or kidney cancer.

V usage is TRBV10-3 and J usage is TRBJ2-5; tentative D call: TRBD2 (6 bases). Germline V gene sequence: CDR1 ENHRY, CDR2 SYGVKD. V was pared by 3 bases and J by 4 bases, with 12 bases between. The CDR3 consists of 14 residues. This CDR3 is CAISDQSGGETQYF. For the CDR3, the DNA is TGTGCCATCAGTGACCAGTCCGGGGGAGAGACCCAGTACTTC.

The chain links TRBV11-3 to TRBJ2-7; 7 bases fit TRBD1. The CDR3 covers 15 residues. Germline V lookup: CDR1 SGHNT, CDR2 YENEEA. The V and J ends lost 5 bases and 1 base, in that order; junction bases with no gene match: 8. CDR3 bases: TGTGCCAGCAGCACCGACAGGGAAGGGTCCTACGAGCAGTACTTC. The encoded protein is CASSTDREGSYEQYF.

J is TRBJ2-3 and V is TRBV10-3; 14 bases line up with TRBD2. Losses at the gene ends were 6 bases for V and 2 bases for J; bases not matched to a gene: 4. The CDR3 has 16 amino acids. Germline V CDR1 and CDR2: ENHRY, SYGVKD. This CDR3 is CAISGTSGGDTDTQYF. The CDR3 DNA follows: TGTGCCATCAGCGGGACTAGCGGGGGAGACACAGATACGCAGTATTTT.

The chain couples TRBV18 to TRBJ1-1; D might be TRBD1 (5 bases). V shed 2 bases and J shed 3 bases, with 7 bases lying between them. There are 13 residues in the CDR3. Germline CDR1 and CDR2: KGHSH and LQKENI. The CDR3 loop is CASSPGQDTEAFF. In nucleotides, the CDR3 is TGTGCCAGCTCACCAGGACAAGACACTGAAGCTTTCTTT.

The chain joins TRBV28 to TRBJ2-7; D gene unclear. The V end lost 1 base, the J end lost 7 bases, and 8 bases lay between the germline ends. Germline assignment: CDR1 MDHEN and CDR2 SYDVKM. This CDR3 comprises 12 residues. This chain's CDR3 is CASSLFRREQYF. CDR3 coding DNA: TGTGCCAGCAGTTTATTTCGCAGGGAGCAGTACTTC.

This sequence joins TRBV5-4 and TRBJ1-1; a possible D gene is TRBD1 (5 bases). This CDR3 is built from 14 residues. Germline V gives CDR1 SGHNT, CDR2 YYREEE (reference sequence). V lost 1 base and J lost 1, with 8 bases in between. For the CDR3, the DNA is TGTGCCAGCAGCTTGCAGGGTAAGAACACTGAAGCTTTCTTT. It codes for CASSLQGKNTEAFF.

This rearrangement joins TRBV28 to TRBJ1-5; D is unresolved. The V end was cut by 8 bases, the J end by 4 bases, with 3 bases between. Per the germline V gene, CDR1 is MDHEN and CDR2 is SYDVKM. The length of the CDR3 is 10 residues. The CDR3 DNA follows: TGTGCCAGCGGAAATCAGCCCCAGCATTTT. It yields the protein CASGNQPQHF.

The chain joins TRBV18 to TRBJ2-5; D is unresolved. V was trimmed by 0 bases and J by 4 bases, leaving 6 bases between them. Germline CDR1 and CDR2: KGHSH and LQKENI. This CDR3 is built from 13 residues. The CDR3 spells CASSPPTLETQYF. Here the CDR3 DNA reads TGTGCCAGCTCACCACCCACTTTAGAGACCCAGTACTTC.

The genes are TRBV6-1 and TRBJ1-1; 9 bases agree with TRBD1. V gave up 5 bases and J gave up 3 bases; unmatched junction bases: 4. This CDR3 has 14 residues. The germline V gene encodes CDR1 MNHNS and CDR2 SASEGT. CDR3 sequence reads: CASSKQGADTEAFF. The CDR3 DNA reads TGTGCCAGCAGTAAACAGGGGGCCGACACTGAAGCTTTCTTT.

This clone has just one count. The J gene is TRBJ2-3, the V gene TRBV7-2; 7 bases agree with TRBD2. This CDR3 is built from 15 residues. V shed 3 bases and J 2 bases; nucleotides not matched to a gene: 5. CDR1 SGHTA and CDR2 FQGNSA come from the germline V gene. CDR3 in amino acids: CASSFRGDDTDTQYF. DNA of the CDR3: TGTGCCAGCAGCTTTCGGGGGGACGACACAGATACGCAGTATTTT.

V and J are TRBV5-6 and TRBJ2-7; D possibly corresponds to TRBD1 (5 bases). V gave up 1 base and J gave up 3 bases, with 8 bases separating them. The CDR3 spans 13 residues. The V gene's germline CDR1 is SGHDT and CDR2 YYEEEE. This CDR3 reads CASSLQGVYEQYF. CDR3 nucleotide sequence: TGTGCCAGCAGCTTGCAAGGGGTCTACGAGCAGTACTTC.

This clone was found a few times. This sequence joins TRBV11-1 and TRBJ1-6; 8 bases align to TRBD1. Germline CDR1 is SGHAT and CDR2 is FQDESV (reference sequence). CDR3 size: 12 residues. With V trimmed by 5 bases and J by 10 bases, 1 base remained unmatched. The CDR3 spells CASSPGGSPLHF. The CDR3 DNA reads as TGTGCCAGCAGCCCAGGGGGCTCACCCCTCCACTTT. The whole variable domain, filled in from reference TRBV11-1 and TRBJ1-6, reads EAEVAQSPRYKITEKSQAVAFWCDPISGHATLYWYRQILGQGPELLVQFQDESVVDDSQLPKDRFSAERLKGVDSTLKIQPAELGDSAMYLCASSPGGSPLHFGNGTRLTVT.

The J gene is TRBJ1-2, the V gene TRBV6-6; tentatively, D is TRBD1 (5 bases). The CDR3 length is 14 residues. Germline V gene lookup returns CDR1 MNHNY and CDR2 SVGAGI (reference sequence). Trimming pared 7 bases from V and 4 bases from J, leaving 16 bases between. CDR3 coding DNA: TGTGCCAGCACCCAGGGAAACGAGGTCTATGGCTACACCTTC. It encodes CASTQGNEVYGYTF.

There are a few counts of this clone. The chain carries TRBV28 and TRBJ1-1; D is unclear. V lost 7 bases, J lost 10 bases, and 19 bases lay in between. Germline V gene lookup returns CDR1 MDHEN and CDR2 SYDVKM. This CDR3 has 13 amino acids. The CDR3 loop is CASTTSGPMGAFF. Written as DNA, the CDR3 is TGTGCCAGCACCACGAGTGGGCCGATGGGAGCTTTCTTT.

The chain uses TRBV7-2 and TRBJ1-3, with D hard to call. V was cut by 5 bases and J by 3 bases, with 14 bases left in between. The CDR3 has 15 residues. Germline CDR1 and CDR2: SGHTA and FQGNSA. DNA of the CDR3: TGTGCCAGCAGCCTCACCCGGACGGTTGGAAACACCATATATTTT. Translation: CASSLTRTVGNTIYF.

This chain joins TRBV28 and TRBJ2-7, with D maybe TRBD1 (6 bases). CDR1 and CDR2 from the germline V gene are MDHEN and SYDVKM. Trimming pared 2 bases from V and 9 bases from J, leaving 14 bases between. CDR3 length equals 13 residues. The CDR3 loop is CASSLGWTDRQYF. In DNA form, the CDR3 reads TGTGCCAGCAGTTTAGGTTGGACAGATCGGCAGTACTTC.

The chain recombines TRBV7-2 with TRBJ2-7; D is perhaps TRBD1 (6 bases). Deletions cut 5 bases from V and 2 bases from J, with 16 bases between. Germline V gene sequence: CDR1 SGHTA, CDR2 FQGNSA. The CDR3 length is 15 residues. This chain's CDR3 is CASSPRPGATYEQYF. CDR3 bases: TGTGCCAGCAGCCCTCGGCCAGGGGCGACCTACGAGCAGTACTTC.